This T cell receptor (beta chain) was recorded in a study of OX40 agonist ivuxolimab in advanced cancers. The protocol was immunoSEQ multiplex PCR, while the TCRdb copy is restricted to in-frame clones and leaves out a portion. Among around 64,000 clones listed, 92% were seen once. Germline CDR1 is LNHDA and CDR2 is SQIVND (reference sequence). Losses at the gene ends were 9 bases for V and 3 bases for J; bases not matched to a gene: 4. This CDR3 comprises 13 residues. The sequence came from an adult with an advanced solid tumor such as melanoma, head and neck, liver or kidney cancer. The rearrangement joins TRBV19 to TRBJ1-3, with TRBD1 matching 8 bases. The sequencing used CD4+ or CD8+ T cells sorted from blood, collected in a trial of the OX40 agonist ivuxolimab. The CDR3 region is CASATGVGNTIYF. Here the CDR3 DNA reads TGTGCCAGCGCGACAGGGGTTGGAAACACCATATATTTT.